This T cell receptor beta chain was documented in a study of OX40 agonist ivuxolimab in advanced cancers. General study points: Relative to CD4+ cells, CD8+ T cells on average had more expanded clones. Dose levels from 0.1 to 3.0 mg/kg saw CD4+ and CD8+ blood T cells expand clonally by week 6.

CDR3 length equals 14 residues. V shed 4 bases, J shed 2 bases, and the junction held 6 bases outside the gene matches. CDR1 is SGHRS and CDR2 is YFSETQ in the germline V gene. Assay used: immunoSEQ multiplex PCR; TCRdb lists only in-frame clones, some missing. This table has more than 55,000 clones, roughly nine tenths appearing once. On this clone: Its antigen remains unidentified.

Samples of blood were obtained at baseline, on cycle 4 day 1, and on cycle 7 day 1. The V call is TRBV5-1, the J call TRBJ2-7; TRBD1 aligns across 7 bases. The sequence came from an adult with an advanced solid tumor such as melanoma, head and neck, liver or kidney cancer. Sequencing was performed on CD4+ or CD8+ T cells sorted from blood, taken in a trial of the OX40 agonist ivuxolimab. CDR3 region: CASSTRTGTYEQYF. CDR3 nucleotides: TGCGCCAGCAGCACGAGGACAGGTACCTACGAGCAGTACTTC.